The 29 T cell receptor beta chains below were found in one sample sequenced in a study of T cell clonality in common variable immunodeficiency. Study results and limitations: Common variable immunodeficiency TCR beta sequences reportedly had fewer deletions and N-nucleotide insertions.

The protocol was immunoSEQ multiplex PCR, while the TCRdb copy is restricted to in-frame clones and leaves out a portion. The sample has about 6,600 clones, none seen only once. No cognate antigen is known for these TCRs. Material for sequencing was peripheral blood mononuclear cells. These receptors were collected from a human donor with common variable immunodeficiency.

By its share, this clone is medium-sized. The CDR3 DNA, read in part, is TGCAGCGTTCGGGACAGGTACACTGAA. Amino acids: CSVRDRYTE. The whole CDR3 sequence is CSVRDRYTEAFF. The chain combines TRBV29-1 with TRBJ1-1; TRBD1 matches at 8 bases. The observed sequence ends 3 residues before the CDR3 terminus, with the missing tail filled in from the germline J gene. The germline V gene has CDR1 SQVTM and CDR2 ANQGSEA. The CDR3 contains 12 residues. J lost 3 bases, V lost 5 bases, and 2 bases had no gene match.

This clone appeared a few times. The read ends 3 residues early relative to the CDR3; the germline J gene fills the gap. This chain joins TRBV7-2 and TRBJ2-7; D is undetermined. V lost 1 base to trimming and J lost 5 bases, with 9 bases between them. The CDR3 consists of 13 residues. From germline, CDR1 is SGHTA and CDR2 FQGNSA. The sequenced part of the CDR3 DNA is TGTGCCAGCAGCTTAGAGGTGACACACGAG. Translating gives CASSLEVTHE. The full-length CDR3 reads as CASSLEVTHEQYF.

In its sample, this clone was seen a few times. The CDR3 DNA, read in part, is TGCAGCGTTGTGCGTCAGGGGGCGGGAGGC. Encoded protein: CSVVRQGAGG. The entire CDR3 protein reads CSVVRQGAGGYTF. The chain is built from TRBV29-1 and TRBJ1-2, with TRBD1 identical over 8 bases. The read terminates 3 residues ahead of where the CDR3 ends, so the germline J gene completes it. This CDR3 region has 13 residues. Germline values: CDR1 SQVTM, CDR2 ANQGSEA.

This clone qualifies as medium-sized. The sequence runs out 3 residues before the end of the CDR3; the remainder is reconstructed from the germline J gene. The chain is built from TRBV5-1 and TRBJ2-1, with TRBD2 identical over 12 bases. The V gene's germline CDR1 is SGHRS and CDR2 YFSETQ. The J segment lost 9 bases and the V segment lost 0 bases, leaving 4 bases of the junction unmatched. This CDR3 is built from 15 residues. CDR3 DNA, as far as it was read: TGCGCCAGCAGCTTGGGGACTAGCGGGACAGGTGAG. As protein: CASSLGTSGTGE. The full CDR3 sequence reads CASSLGTSGTGEQFF.

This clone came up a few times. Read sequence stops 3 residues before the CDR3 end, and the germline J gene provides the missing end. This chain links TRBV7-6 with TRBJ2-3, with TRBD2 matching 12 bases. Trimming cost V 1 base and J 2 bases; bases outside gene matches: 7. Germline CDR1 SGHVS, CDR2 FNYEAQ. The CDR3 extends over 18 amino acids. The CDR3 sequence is CASSLELAGGVNTDTQYF. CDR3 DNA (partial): TGTGCCAGCAGCTTAGAGCTAGCGGGAGGGGTTAACACAGATACG.

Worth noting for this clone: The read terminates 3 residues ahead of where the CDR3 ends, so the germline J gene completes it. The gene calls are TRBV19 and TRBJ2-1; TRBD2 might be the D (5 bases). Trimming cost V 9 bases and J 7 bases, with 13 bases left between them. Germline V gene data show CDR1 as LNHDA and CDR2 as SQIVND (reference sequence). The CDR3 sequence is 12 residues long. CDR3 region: CASQLATNEQFF. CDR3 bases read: TGTGCCAGCCAGCTAGCAACTAATGAG.

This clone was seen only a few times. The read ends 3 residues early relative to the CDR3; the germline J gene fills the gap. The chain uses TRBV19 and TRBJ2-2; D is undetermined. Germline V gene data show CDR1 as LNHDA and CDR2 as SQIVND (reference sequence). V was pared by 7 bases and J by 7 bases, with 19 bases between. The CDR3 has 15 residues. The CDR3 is CASTPSPTYDGELFF. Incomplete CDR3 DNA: TGTGCCAGTACACCGAGTCCTACCTACGACGGGGAG. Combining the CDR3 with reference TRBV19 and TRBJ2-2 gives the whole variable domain DGGITQSPKYLFRKEGQNVTLSCEQNLNHDAMYWYRQDPGQGLRLIYYSQIVNDFQKGDIAEGYSVSREKKESFPLTVTSAQKNPTAFYLCASTPSPTYDGELFFGEGSRLTVL.

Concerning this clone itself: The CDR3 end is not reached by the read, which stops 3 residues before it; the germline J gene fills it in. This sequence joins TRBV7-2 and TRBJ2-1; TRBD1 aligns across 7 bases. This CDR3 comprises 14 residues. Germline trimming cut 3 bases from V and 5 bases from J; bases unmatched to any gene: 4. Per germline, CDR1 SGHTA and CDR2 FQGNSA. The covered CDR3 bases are TGTGCCAGCAGCTTGAGGGGGCCAGACAATGAG. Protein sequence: CASSLRGPDNE. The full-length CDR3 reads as CASSLRGPDNEQFF.

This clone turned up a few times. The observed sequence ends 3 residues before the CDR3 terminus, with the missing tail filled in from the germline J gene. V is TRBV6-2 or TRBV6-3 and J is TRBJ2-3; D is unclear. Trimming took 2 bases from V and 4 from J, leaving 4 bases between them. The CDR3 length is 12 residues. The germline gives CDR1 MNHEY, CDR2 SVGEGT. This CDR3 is CASSYSPDTQYF. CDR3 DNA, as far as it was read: TGTGCCAGCAGTTACAGCCCAGATACG.

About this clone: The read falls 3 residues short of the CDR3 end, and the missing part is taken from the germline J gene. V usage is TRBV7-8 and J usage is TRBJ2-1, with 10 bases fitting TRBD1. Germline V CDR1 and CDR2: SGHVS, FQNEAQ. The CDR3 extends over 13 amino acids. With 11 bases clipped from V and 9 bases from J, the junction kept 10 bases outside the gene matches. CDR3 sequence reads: CASTGQGQSEQFF. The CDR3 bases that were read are TGTGCCTCGACGGGACAGGGGCAAAGTGAG. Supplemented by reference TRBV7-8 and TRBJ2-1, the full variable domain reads GAGVSQSPRYKVAKRGQDVALRCDPISGHVSLFWYQQALGQGPEFLTYFQNEAQLDKSGLPSDRFFAERPEGSVSTLKIQRTQQEDSAVYLCASTGQGQSEQFFGPGTRLTVL.

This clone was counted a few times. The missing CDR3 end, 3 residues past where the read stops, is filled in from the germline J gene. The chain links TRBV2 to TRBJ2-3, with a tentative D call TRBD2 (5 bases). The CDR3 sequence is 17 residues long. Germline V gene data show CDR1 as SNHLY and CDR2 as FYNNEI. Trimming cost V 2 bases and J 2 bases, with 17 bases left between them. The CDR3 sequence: CASSETLSGDDTDTQYF. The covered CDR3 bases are TGTGCCAGCAGTGAAACGCTGAGCGGAGATGACACAGATACG. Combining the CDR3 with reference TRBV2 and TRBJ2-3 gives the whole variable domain EPEVTQTPSHQVTQMGQEVILRCVPISNHLYFYWYRQILGQKVEFLVSFYNNEISEKSEIFDDQFSVERPDGSNFTLKIRSTKLEDSAMYFCASSETLSGDDTDTQYFGPGTRLTVL.

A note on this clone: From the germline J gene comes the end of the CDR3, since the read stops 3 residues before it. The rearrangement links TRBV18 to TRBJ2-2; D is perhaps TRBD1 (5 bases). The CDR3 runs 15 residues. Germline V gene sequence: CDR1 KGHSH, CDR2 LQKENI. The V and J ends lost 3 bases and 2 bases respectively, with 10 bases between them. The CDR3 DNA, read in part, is TGTGCCAGCTCACCGAATAGGGGTAACACCGGGGAG. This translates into CASSPNRGNTGE. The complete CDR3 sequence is CASSPNRGNTGELFF.

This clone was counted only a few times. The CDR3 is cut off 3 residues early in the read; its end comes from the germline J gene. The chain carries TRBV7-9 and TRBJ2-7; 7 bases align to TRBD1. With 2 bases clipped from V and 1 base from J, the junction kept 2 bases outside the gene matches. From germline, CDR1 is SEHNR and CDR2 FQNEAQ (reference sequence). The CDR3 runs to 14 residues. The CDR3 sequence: CASSLMDRSYEQYF. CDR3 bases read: TGTGCCAGCAGCTTAATGGACAGGTCCTACGAG.

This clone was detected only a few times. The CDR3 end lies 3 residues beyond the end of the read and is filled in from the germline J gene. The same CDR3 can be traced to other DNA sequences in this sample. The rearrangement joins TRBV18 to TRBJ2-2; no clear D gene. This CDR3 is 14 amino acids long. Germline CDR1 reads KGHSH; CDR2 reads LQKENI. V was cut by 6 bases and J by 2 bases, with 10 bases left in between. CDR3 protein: CASSQYSNTGELFF. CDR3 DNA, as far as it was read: TGTGCCAGCTCTCAGTACAGCAACACCGGGGAG.

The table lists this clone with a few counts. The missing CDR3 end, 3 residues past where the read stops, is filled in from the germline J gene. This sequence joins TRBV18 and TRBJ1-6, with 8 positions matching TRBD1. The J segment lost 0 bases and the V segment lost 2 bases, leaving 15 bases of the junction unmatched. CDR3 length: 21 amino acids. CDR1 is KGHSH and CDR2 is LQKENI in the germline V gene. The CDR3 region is CASSPTSGTGGPSSYNSPLHF. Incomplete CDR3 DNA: TGTGCCAGCTCACCAACATCCGGGACAGGAGGACCGAGCTCCTATAATTCACCC.

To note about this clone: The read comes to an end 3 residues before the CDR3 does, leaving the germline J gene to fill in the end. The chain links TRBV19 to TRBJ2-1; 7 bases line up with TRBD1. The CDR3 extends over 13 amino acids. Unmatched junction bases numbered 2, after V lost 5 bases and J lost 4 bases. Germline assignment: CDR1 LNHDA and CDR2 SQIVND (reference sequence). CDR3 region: CASSRGQYNEQFF. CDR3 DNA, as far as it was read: TGTGCCAGTAGTCGGGGACAGTACAATGAG. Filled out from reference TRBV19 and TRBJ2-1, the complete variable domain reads DGGITQSPKYLFRKEGQNVTLSCEQNLNHDAMYWYRQDPGQGLRLIYYSQIVNDFQKGDIAEGYSVSREKKESFPLTVTSAQKNPTAFYLCASSRGQYNEQFFGPGTRLTVL.

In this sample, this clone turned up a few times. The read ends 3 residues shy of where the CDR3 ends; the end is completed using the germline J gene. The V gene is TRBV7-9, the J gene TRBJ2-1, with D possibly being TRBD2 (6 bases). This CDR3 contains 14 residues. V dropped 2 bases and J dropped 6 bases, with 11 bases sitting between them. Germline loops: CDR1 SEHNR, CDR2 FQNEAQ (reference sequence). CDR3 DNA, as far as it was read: TGTGCCAGCAGCTTATCTGGAGGGCCCAATGAG. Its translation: CASSLSGGPNE. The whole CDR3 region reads CASSLSGGPNEQFF.

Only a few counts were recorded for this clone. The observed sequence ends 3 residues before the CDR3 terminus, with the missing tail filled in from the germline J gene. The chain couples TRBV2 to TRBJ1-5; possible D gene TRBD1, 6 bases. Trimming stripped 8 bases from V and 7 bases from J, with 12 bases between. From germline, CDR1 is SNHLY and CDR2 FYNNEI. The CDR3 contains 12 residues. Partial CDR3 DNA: TGTGCCAGCGCAGGGGAACGGCAGCCC. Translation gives CASAGERQP. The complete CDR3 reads CASAGERQPQHF.

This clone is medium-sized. The CDR3 protein is CASSPTDRGPYNEQFF. The DNA read from the CDR3 is TGTGCCAGCTCACCGACTGACAGGGGCCCCTACAATGAG. The chain has TRBV18 and TRBJ2-1; 8 bases match TRBD1. Read sequence stops 3 residues before the CDR3 end, and the germline J gene provides the missing end. This CDR3 comprises 16 residues. V shed 3 bases, J shed 2 bases, and the junction held 6 bases outside the gene matches. Germline V CDR1 and CDR2: KGHSH, LQKENI.

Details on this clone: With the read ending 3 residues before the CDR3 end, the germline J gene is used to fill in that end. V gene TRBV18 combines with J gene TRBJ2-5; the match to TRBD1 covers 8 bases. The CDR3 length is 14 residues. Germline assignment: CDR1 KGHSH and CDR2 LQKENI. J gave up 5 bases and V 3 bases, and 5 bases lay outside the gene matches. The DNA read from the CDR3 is TGTGCCAGCTCACCCTCAGGGGGCGCGGAGACC. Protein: CASSPSGGAET. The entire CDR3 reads CASSPSGGAETQYF. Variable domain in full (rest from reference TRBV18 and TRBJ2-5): NAGVMQNPRHLVRRRGQEARLRCSPMKGHSHVYWYRQLPEEGLKFMVYLQKENIIDESGMPKERFSAEFPKEGPSILRIQQVVRGDSAAYFCASSPSGGAETQYFGPGTRLLVL.

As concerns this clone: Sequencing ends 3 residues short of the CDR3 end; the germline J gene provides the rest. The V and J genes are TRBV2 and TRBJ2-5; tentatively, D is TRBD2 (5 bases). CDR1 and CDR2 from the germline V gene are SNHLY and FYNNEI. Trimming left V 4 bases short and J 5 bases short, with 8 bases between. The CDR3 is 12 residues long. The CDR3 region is CASSGGWETQYF. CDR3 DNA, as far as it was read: TGTGCCAGCAGTGGAGGGTGGGAGACC.

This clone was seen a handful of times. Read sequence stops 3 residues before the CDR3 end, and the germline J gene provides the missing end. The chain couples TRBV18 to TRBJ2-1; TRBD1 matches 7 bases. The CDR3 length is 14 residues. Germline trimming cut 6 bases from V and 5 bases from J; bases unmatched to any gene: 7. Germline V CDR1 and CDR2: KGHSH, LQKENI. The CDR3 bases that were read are TGTGCCAGCTCCCGACGAGACAGGGACAATGAG. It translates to CASSRRDRDNE. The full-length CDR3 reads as CASSRRDRDNEQFF.

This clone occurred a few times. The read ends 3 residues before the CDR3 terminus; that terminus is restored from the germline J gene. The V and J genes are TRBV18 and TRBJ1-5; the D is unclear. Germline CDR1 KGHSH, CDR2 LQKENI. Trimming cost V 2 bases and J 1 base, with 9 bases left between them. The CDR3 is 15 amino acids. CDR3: CASSPEVISNQPQHF. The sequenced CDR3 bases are TGTGCCAGCTCACCAGAGGTGATCAGCAATCAGCCC. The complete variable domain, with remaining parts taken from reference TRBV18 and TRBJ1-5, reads NAGVMQNPRHLVRRRGQEARLRCSPMKGHSHVYWYRQLPEEGLKFMVYLQKENIIDESGMPKERFSAEFPKEGPSILRIQQVVRGDSAAYFCASSPEVISNQPQHFGDGTRLSIL.

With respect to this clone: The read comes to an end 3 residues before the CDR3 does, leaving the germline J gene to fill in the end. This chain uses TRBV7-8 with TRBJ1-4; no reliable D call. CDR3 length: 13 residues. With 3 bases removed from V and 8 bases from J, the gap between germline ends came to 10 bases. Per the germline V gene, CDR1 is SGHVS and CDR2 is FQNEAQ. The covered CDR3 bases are TGTGCCAGCAGCTTGGGCCTTCTGGAAAAA. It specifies CASSLGLLEK. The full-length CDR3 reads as CASSLGLLEKLFF.

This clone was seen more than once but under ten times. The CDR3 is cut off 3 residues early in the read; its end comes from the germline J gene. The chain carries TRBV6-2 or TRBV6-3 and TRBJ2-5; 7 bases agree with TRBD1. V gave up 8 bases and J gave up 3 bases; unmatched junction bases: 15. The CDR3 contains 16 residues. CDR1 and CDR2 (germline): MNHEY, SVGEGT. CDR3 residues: CASEGDRKTDKETQYF. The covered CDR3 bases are TGTGCCAGCGAGGGGGACAGAAAAACAGATAAAGAGACC.

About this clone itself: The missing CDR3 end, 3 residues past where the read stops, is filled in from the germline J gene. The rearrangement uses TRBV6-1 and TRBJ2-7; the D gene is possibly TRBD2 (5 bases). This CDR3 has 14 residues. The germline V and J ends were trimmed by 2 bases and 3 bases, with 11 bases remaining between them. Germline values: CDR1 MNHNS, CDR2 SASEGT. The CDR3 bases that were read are TGTGCCAGCAGTGAACGAGGGCACAACTACGAG. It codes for CASSERGHNYE. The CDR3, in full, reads CASSERGHNYEQYF.

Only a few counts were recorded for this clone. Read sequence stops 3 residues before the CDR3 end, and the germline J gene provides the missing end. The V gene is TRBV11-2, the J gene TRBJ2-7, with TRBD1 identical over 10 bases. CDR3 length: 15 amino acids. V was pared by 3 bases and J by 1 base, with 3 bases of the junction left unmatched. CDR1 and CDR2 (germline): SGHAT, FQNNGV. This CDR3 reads CASSFRGQGSYEQYF. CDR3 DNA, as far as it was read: TGTGCCAGCAGCTTTAGGGGACAGGGGTCCTACGAG. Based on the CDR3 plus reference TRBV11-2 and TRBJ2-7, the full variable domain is EAGVAQSPRYKIIEKRQSVAFWCNPISGHATLYWYQQILGQGPKLLIQFQNNGVVDDSQLPKDRFSAERLKGVDSTLKIQPAKLEDSAVYLCASSFRGQGSYEQYFGPGTRLTVT.

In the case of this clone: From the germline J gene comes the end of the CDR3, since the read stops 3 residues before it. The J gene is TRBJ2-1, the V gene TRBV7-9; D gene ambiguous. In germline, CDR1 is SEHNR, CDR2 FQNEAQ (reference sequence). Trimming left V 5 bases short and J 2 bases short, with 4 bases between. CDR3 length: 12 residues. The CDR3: CASSLPYNEQFF. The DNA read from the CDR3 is TGTGCCAGCAGCCTACCCTACAATGAG. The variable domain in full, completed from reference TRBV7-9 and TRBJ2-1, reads DTGVSQNPRHKITKRGQNVTFRCDPISEHNRLYWYRQTLGQGPEFLTYFQNEAQLEKSRLLSDRFSAERPKGSFSTLEIQRTEQGDSAMYLCASSLPYNEQFFGPGTRLTVL.

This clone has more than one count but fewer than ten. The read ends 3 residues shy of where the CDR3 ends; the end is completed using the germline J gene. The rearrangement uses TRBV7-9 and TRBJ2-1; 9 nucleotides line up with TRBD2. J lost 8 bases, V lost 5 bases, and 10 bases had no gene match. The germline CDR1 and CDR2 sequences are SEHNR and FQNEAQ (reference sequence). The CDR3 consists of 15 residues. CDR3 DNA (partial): TGTGCCAGCAGCCAAATAGCGGGAGCCGCCCATGAG. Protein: CASSQIAGAAHE. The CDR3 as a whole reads CASSQIAGAAHEQFF.